The T cell receptor beta chain under discussion was sequenced for a study of neoadjuvant nivolumab and ipilimumab in lung cancer. The repertoire was sequenced with immunoSEQ multiplex PCR; TCRdb's copy has only in-frame clones and lacks some. The sample yields about 18,000 clones, more than 75% seen once. Whole-study findings and limits: From pretherapy to surgery, tumor richness and clonality rose with dual therapy.

V was clipped by 4 bases and J by 3 bases, with 16 bases between them. The CDR3 is 15 residues long. Germline CDR1 reads SGHTA; CDR2 reads FQGNSA. As to this clone: Its antigen remains unknown.

Sequencing used peripheral blood, obtained before neoadjuvant nivolumab, alone or with ipilimumab. The gene calls are TRBV7-2 and TRBJ2-7; maybe TRBD2 (5 bases). The sequence came from an adult with non-small cell lung cancer. CDR3 sequence: CASSSGLSVSYEQYF. For the CDR3, the DNA is TGTGCCAGCAGCTCCGGACTGTCGGTGAGCTACGAGCAGTACTTC.